The present TCR beta chain was sequenced within a study of blood T cell repertoires in COVID-19. Looking at the study overall: From the United States, Italy and Spain came samples of acute and convalescent COVID-19. Sources were T cells, B-cell-depleted T cells, or PBMCs; the material itself was cDNA or gDNA.

CDR1 and CDR2 from the germline V gene are SGDLS and YYNGEE. The CDR3 length is 15 residues. V dropped 4 bases and J dropped 11; count of bases not matched to a gene: 12. Using immunoSEQ multiplex PCR, the repertoire was profiled, and TCRdb retains in-frame clones only, with some absent. Among roughly 150,000 clones listed, around 80% were seen once. V usage is TRBV9 and J usage is TRBJ1-6, with TRBD1 matching over 7 bases. The specimen was peripheral blood. This receptor was identified in a woman in her seventies who had recovered from COVID-19. In DNA, the CDR3 is TGTGCCAGCAGCCCCGGGACAGCCGATGAGGCACCCCTCCACTTT. This encodes CASSPGTADEAPLHF.